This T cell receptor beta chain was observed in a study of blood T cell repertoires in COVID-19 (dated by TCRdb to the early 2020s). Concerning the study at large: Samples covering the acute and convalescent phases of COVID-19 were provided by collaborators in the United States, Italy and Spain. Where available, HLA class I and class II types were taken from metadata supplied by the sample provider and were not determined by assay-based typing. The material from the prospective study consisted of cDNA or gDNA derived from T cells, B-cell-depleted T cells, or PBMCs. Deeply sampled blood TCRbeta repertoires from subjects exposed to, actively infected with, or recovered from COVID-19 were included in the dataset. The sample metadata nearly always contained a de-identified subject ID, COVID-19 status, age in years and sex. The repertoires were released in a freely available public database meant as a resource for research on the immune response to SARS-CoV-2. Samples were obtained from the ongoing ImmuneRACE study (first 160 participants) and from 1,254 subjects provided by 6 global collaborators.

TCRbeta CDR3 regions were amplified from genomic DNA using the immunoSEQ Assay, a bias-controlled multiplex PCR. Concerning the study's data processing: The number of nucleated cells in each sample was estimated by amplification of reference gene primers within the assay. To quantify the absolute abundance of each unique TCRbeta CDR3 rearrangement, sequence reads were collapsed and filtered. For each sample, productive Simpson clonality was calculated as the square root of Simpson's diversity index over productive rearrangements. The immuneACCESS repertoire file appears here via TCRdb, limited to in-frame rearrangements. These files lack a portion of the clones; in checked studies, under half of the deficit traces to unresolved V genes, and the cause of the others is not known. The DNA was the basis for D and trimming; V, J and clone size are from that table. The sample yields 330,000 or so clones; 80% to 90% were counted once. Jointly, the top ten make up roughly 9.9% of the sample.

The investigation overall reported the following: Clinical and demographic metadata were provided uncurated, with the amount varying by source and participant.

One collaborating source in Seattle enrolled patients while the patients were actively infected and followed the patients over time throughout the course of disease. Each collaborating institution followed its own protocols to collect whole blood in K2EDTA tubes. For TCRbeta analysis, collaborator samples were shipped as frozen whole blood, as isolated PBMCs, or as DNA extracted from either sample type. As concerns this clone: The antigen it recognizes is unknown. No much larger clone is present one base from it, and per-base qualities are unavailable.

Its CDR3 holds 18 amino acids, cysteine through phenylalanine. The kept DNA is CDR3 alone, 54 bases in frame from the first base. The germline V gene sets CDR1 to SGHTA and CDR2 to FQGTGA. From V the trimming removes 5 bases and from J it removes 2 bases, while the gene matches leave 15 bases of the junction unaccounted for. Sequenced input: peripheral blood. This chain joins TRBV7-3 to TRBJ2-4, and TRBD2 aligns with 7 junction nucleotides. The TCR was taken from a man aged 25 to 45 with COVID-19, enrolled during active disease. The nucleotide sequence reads TGTGCCAGCAGCCCCGGCGTGGCGGGAGAGGGATCCAAAAACATTCAGTACTTC. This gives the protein CASSPGVAGEGSKNIQYF.